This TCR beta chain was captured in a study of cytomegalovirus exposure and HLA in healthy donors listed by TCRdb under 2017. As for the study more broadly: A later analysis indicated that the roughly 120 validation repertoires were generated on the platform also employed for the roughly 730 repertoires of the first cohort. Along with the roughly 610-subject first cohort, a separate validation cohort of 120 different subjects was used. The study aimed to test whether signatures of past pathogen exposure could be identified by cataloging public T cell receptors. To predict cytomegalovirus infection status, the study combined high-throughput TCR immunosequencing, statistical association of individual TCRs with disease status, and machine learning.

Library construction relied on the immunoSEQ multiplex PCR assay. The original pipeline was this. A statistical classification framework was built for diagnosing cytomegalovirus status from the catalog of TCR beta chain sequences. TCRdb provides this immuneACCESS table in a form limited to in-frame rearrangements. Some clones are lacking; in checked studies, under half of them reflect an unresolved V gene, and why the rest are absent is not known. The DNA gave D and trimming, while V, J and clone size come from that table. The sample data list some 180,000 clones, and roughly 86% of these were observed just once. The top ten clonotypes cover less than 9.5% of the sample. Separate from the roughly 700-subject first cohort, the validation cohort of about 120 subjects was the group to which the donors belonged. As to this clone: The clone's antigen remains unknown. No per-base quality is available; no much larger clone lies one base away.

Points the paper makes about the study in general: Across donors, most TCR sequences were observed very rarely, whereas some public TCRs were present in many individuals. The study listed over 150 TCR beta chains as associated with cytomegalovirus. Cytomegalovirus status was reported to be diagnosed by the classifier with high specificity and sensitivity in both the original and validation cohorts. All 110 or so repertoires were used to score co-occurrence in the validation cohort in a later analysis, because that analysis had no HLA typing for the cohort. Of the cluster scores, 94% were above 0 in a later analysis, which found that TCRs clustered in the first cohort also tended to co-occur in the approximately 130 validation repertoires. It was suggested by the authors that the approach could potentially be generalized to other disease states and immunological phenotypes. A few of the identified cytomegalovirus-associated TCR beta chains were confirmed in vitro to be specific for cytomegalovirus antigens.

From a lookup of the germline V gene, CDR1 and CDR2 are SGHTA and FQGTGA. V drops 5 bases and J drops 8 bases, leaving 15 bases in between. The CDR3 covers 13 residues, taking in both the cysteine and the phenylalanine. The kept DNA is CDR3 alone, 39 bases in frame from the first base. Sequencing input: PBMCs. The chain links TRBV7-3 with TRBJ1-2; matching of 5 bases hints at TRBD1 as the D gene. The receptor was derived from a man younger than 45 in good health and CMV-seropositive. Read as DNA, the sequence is TGTGCCAGCAGCCGCGACAGAGGGTGGGGCTACACCTTC. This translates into CASSRDRGWGYTF.